The 3 T cell receptor beta chains below were found in one sample sequenced in a study of CD8+CD57+ T cells in acquired aplastic anemia (dated by TCRdb to the late 2010s). The run used an Illumina HiSeq 2000. Genomic DNA was used as template for profiling of TCR beta VDJ combinations and CDR3 sequences. Clones were called with MiXCR by TCRdb after fastp trimmed the public reads at Q25, and only in-frame beta chains were retained. Duplicate CDR3 protein sequences are folded into a single record with the most common DNA and genes. The sample has some 200,000 distinct CDR3 sequences on record, 55% to 65% of them singletons. Together, the top ten hold about 60% of the sample. The patients picked for sequencing were ones in whom flow cytometry had shown an expansion of CD8+CD57+ cells. Sequenced sample: sorted CD4+, CD8+, or CD8+CD57+ T cells (not recorded which) from PBMCs. The source of these receptors is a human donor with aplastic anemia.

There are many counts of this clonotype. The rearrangement joins TRBV27 to TRBJ1-6; tentatively, D is TRBD1 (6 bases). The V gene lost 3 bases and the J gene lost 14 bases, with 20 bases spanning the gap. Germline-derived CDR1 and CDR2 are MNHEY and SMNVEV (reference sequence). The CDR3 consists of 15 residues. CDR3 sequence (DNA): TGTGCCAGCAGTTTCAAATCGGACAGTGGGGAAACCCTCCACTTT. Translation: CASSFKSDSGETLHF.

As to this clonotype: At one of its ends the junction is not consistent with the germline gene, which may arise from a read error. V gene TRBV29-1 combines with J gene TRBJ1-1, with D perhaps TRBD1 (5 bases). From germline, CDR1 is SQVTM and CDR2 ANQGSEA. The CDR3 runs to 14 residues. CDR3: CSFRIRMSDTEAFF. The CDR3 nucleotides read TGCAGCTTTCGAATTAGGATGTCGGACACCGAAGCTTTCTTT.

This chain joins TRBV5-6 and TRBJ2-7; D may correspond to TRBD1 or TRBD2 (5 bases each). CDR3 length: 14 amino acids. V lost 4 bases and J 3 bases, leaving 14 bases between the germline ends. Germline assignment: CDR1 SGHDT and CDR2 YYEEEE. The CDR3 bases are TGTGCCAGCAGCAGGACCGGGACCGACTACGAGCAGTACTTC. Protein: CASSRTGTDYEQYF.